This T cell receptor (beta chain) comes out of a study of regulatory T cells in long-lasting Graves disease. There are 14 residues in the CDR3. V shed 6 bases, J shed 3 bases, and the junction held 7 bases outside the gene matches. Germline lookup yields CDR1 MGHDK and CDR2 SYGVNS. Time point defined: persistent/refractory GD, antithyroid drugs over 5 years with positive TRAb. Construction of the TCR library relied on RNA isolated from PBMCs. Construction of the TCR beta libraries employed iRepertoire HTBI primers in conjunction with Arm-PCR of CDR3 regions. MiXCR was run by TCRdb on the multiplex PCR reads, yielding one entry per CDR3 protein. The sample shows about 460,000 distinct CDR3 sequences, roughly 22% of them seen only once.

The receptor was isolated from a female donor with Graves disease. The sample here was peripheral blood mononuclear cells (PBMCs), taken when the disease was refractory, from a patient treated with antithyroid drugs. The chain recombines TRBV25-1 with TRBJ2-7, with 8 bases lining up with TRBD1. The CDR3 coding sequence is TGTGCCAGCAGCGCCGACGGGACAGGCTACGAGCAGTACTTC. Translated, it gives CASSADGTGYEQYF.